Below are 14 T cell receptor beta chains sequenced from a single sample in a study of OX40 agonist ivuxolimab in advanced cancers. Library preparation used the immunoSEQ multiplex PCR assay. In its TCRdb copy, this immuneACCESS table keeps in-frame sequences only and misses some clones. Where compared with another copy, unresolved V genes explain less than half of these, and the others have no known cause. The sample profile shows about 27,000 clones; more than 60% of them were found once. 29% of the sample is held by the ten biggest clonotypes. The input for sequencing was CD4+ or CD8+ T cells sorted from blood, taken in a trial of the OX40 agonist ivuxolimab. These receptors all come from an adult with an advanced solid tumor such as melanoma, head and neck, liver or kidney cancer.

The chain combines TRBV9 with TRBJ2-5, with 12 bases that match TRBD2. The J segment lost 5 bases and the V segment lost 3 bases, leaving 8 bases of the junction unmatched. Germline V lookup: CDR1 SGDLS, CDR2 YYNGEE. The CDR3 is 16 amino acids. The CDR3 sequence is CASSAWTSGVRETQYF. CDR3 DNA: TGTGCCAGCAGCGCTTGGACTAGCGGGGTCAGGGAGACCCAGTACTTC.

The gene calls are TRBV28 and TRBJ2-5; 10 bases are a match to TRBD1. V dropped 6 bases and J dropped 5; count of bases not matched to a gene: 9. CDR1 and CDR2 from the germline V gene are MDHEN and SYDVKM. CDR3 length equals 15 residues. CDR3 region: CASSPWDRGGETQYF. For the CDR3, the DNA is TGTGCCAGCAGCCCCTGGGACAGGGGAGGGGAGACCCAGTACTTC.

The count of this clone is one. J is TRBJ2-3 and V is TRBV6-1; 9 bases are a match to TRBD1. V lost 6 bases and J lost 3; bases outside the gene matches: 7. The CDR3 runs 15 residues. The germline V gene has CDR1 MNHNS and CDR2 SASEGT. This CDR3 reads CASRMGTGTTDTQYF. The CDR3 DNA sequence: TGTGCCAGCAGGATGGGGACAGGGACGACAGATACGCAGTATTTT.

The chain links TRBV15 to TRBJ1-1; D perhaps matches TRBD1 (5 bases). The germline CDR1 and CDR2 sequences are LNHNV and YYDKDF (reference sequence). Trimming took off 7 bases at V and 1 base at J, with 10 bases between the two ends. The CDR3 is made up of 13 amino acids. CDR3 residues: CATNYDRNTEAFF. The CDR3 DNA sequence: TGTGCCACCAACTACGACAGGAACACTGAAGCTTTCTTT.

V is TRBV10-2 and J is TRBJ1-2; D is perhaps TRBD1 (6 bases). This CDR3 has 17 amino acids. Trimming removed 0 bases at V and 7 bases at J, with 21 bases between. Looked up from germline, CDR1 is WSHSY and CDR2 is SAAADI. This chain's CDR3 is CASSESPTLGGAFGYTF. CDR3 bases: TGCGCCAGCAGTGAGTCTCCGACTTTGGGGGGGGCTTTTGGCTACACCTTC.

The gene calls are TRBV7-9 and TRBJ2-5, with D possibly matching TRBD1 (6 bases). The V end lost 6 bases, the J end lost 3 bases, and 20 bases lay between the germline ends. Germline CDR1 and CDR2: SEHNR and FQNEAQ (reference sequence). The CDR3 extends over 16 amino acids. The CDR3 DNA follows: TGTGCCAGCAGTTTACGAGACCAGGGGCCGAAAGAGACCCAGTACTTC. This translates into CASSLRDQGPKETQYF.

The chain joins TRBV7-3 to TRBJ2-1; 8 bases align to TRBD1. The CDR3 has 14 residues. Germline V gene data show CDR1 as SGHTA and CDR2 as FQGTGA. The V gene end was trimmed by 2 bases and the J gene end by 6 bases; junction bases not matched to a gene: 3. The CDR3 region has the DNA TGTGCCAGCAGCTTATCTACAGGGGGCAATGAGCAGTTCTTC. Translating it yields CASSLSTGGNEQFF.

This clone showed up just a few times. This rearrangement joins TRBV7-9 to TRBJ2-5, with D perhaps matching TRBD2 (5 bases). The CDR3 consists of 17 residues. Germline CDR1 reads SEHNR; CDR2 reads FQNEAQ (reference sequence). V dropped 2 bases and J dropped 4 bases, with 20 bases sitting between them. The CDR3 DNA reads as TGTGCCAGCAGCTTAATTGCGTCTCTGAGGGATCGAGAGACCCAGTACTTC. Its translation is CASSLIASLRDRETQYF.

J is TRBJ1-2 and V is TRBV9; 7 nucleotides line up with TRBD1. Germline V CDR1 and CDR2: SGDLS, YYNGEE. Germline trimming cut 2 bases from V and 6 bases from J; bases unmatched to any gene: 7. The CDR3 loop spans 14 amino acids. The CDR3 spells CASSVRDSEHGYTF. DNA for the CDR3: TGTGCCAGCAGCGTGAGGGACAGCGAACATGGCTACACCTTC.

The sample holds one count of this clone. The rearrangement links TRBV7-3 to TRBJ2-1; 10 nucleotides line up with TRBD1. The CDR3 is 16 residues long. The germline V gene has CDR1 SGHTA and CDR2 FQGTGA. V lost 4 bases, J lost 3 bases, and 6 bases stayed unmatched. The CDR3 bases are TGTGCCAGCAGCTCTCCGGGACAGGGGCTCTACAATGAGCAGTTCTTC. This codes for CASSSPGQGLYNEQFF.

In this sample, this clone turned up once. The V gene is TRBV5-1, the J gene TRBJ2-3, with D unresolved. Germline V gene data show CDR1 as SGHRS and CDR2 as YFSETQ. With 2 bases removed from V and 2 bases from J, the gap between germline ends came to 12 bases. This CDR3 contains 15 residues. The CDR3 DNA reads as TGCGCCAGCAGCTTTGTTTACAGTGTCACAGATACGCAGTATTTT. Protein sequence: CASSFVYSVTDTQYF.

The chain couples TRBV19 to TRBJ1-3; the D gene is possibly TRBD1 (5 bases). V dropped 11 bases and J dropped 5 bases, with 13 bases sitting between them. The CDR3 runs to 12 residues. Germline CDR1 is LNHDA and CDR2 is SQIVND (reference sequence). CDR3 nucleotides: TGTGCCGGGGGGAGGTTTAGAAACACCATATATTTT. This codes for CAGGRFRNTIYF.

The chain links TRBV15 to TRBJ1-2, with 9 bases aligning to TRBD1. Germline CDR1 LNHNV, CDR2 YYDKDF (reference sequence). The CDR3 sequence is 15 residues long. The V and J ends lost 5 bases and 5 bases, in that order; junction bases with no gene match: 9. The CDR3 DNA reads TGTGCCACCAGCCGCGACAGGGGGGTGGTGTATGGCTACACCTTC. This gives the protein CATSRDRGVVYGYTF.

The V gene is TRBV9, the J gene TRBJ1-6; the D is unclear. CDR1 is SGDLS and CDR2 is YYNGEE in the germline V gene. Between the trimmed V and J ends, which lost 0 bases and 0 bases, there was a span of 7 bases. The length of the CDR3 is 16 residues. The CDR3 DNA is TGTGCCAGCAGCGTAGAACCGAGCTCCTATAATTCACCCCTCCACTTT. It encodes CASSVEPSSYNSPLHF. The variable domain in full, with the rest retrieved from reference TRBV9 and TRBJ1-6, is DSGVTQTPKHLITATGQRVTLRCSPRSGDLSVYWYQQSLDQGLQFLIQYYNGEERAKGNILERFSAQQFPDLHSELNLSSLELGDSALYFCASSVEPSSYNSPLHFGNGTRLTVT.